Following are 20 T cell receptor beta chains from one sample sequenced in a study of blood T cells in healthy people across ages. Together with a sample-barcoded 5' primer, a J-beta primer mix was included in a second PCR lasting 7 to 11 cycles. TCRdb reanalysed the 5' RACE reads using MiXCR and keeps one entry per CDR3 protein. The top ten clones hold over 20% of a sample with about 830,000 distinct CDR3 sequences, about three fifths of them seen once. Sequencing input: blood. The receptors stem from a man younger than 40 in good health.

This clonotype was counted once. The chain carries TRBV13 and TRBJ2-1, with D perhaps matching TRBD1 or TRBD2 (5 bases each). Trimming pared 4 bases from V and 7 bases from J, leaving 14 bases between. The CDR3 has 14 residues. Germline CDR1 and CDR2: PRHDT and FYEKMQ (reference sequence). CDR3 residues: CASSWGPKKNEQFF. The CDR3 DNA follows: TGTGCCAGCAGCTGGGGACCGAAGAAAAATGAGCAGTTCTTC.

The rearrangement joins TRBV6-2 or TRBV6-3 to TRBJ2-4; maybe TRBD2 (7 bases). The better agreement between TRBJ2-7 and the DNA end casts doubt on the J call. CDR1 and CDR2 from the germline V gene are MNHEY and SVGEGT. The CDR3 spans 16 residues. The CDR3 bases are TGTGCCAGCAGTTACGGAGTTGGGGGGGCGTCCTACGAGCAGTACTTC. It is translated as CASSYGVGGASYEQYF.

The genes are TRBV11-2 and TRBJ1-1, with unresolved D. This CDR3 comprises 18 residues. CDR1 is SGHAT, CDR2 FQNNGV, per germline. With 3 bases removed from V and 2 bases from J, the gap between germline ends came to 22 bases. CDR3 in DNA: TGTGCCAGCAGCTTGGGGATTGTAGGGTCAGCTCTAAACACTGAAGCTTTCTTT. Protein sequence: CASSLGIVGSALNTEAFF.

This chain joins TRBV7-8 and TRBJ1-2, with TRBD1 identical over 11 bases. This CDR3 comprises 14 residues. V shed 5 bases, J shed 5 bases, and the junction held 4 bases outside the gene matches. In germline, CDR1 is SGHVS, CDR2 FQNEAQ. CDR3 sequence: CASSVGTGGYGYTF. In DNA, the CDR3 is TGTGCCAGCAGCGTAGGGACAGGGGGATATGGCTACACCTTC. The entire variable domain, with the rest obtained from reference TRBV7-8 and TRBJ1-2, is as follows: GAGVSQSPRYKVAKRGQDVALRCDPISGHVSLFWYQQALGQGPEFLTYFQNEAQLDKSGLPSDRFFAERPEGSVSTLKIQRTQQEDSAVYLCASSVGTGGYGYTFGSGTRLTVV.

This chain joins TRBV20-1 and TRBJ1-1; D unclear. Germline V gene sequence: CDR1 DFQATT, CDR2 SNEGSKA (reference sequence). The CDR3 is 14 residues long. The CDR3, as DNA: TGCAGCACTACTGCGGTCCGCCTGAACACTGAAGCTTTCTTT. This encodes CSTTAVRLNTEAFF.

This chain uses TRBV7-6 with TRBJ2-1; possibly TRBD1 or TRBD2 for D (5 bases each). Looked up from germline, CDR1 is SGHVS and CDR2 is FNYEAQ. Trimming cost V 5 bases and J 5 bases, with 13 bases left between them. The CDR3 extends over 14 amino acids. In nucleotides, the CDR3 is TGTGCCAGCAGCCCAATAGGGACCAACAATGAGCAGTTCTTC. Protein product: CASSPIGTNNEQFF. Filled out from reference TRBV7-6 and TRBJ2-1, the complete variable domain reads GAGVSQSPRYKVTKRGQDVALRCDPISGHVSLYWYRQALGQGPEFLTYFNYEAQQDKSGLPNDRFSAERPEGSISTLTIQRTEQRDSAMYRCASSPIGTNNEQFFGPGTRLTVL.

Turning to this clonotype: A read error may account for a junction end that differs from germline. V gene TRBV13 combines with J gene TRBJ2-1, with D hard to call. The CDR3 contains 15 residues. Germline values: CDR1 PRHDT, CDR2 FYEKMQ (reference sequence). The CDR3 is CASSLFSSSYNKQFF. The DNA of the CDR3 is TGTGCTAGCAGCTTATTCTCCTCCTCCTACAATAAGCAGTTCTTC.

The chain recombines TRBV29-1 with TRBJ2-5; possibly TRBD1 or TRBD2 for D (5 bases each). The CDR3 is made up of 14 amino acids. Trimming took off 4 bases at V and 6 bases at J, with 18 bases between the two ends. Germline V gene sequence: CDR1 SQVTM, CDR2 ANQGSEA. The CDR3 DNA is TGCAGCGTTGGGGAAAGCATATCGGGACAGACCCAGTACTTC. It is translated as CSVGESISGQTQYF.

CDR3 nucleotide sequence: TGTGCCAGCAGCTTCCTAGCGGGAGTCTACAATGAGCAGTTCTTC. This sequence encodes CASSFLAGVYNEQFF. The chain links TRBV13 to TRBJ2-1, with 10 bases aligning to TRBD2. This CDR3 has 15 residues. Germline CDR1 reads PRHDT; CDR2 reads FYEKMQ (reference sequence). J lost 3 bases, V lost 3 bases, and 2 bases had no gene match.

This clonotype was counted only a few times. The chain recombines TRBV6-6 with TRBJ1-5, with 7 bases fitting TRBD1. From germline, CDR1 is MNHNY and CDR2 SVGAGI (reference sequence). Trimming at V came to 8 bases and at J to 2 bases, leaving 9 bases not matched to a gene. The CDR3 covers 15 residues. The CDR3: CASDVTGYRNQPQHF. CDR3 nucleotides: TGTGCCAGCGATGTGACAGGGTATCGCAATCAGCCCCAGCATTTT.

This clonotype was seen only once. The J gene is TRBJ1-1, the V gene TRBV5-6; D uncertain. This CDR3 is built from 13 residues. Trimming stripped 0 bases from V and 7 bases from J, with 10 bases between. Germline V CDR1 and CDR2: SGHDT, YYEEEE. The CDR3 sequence is CASSLGARVEAFF. The CDR3 DNA is TGTGCCAGCAGCTTGGGGGCTCGGGTTGAAGCTTTCTTT.

This chain links TRBV9 with TRBJ2-7; 13 nucleotides align to TRBD2. J was trimmed by 5 bases and V by 0 bases; bases with no gene match: 2. The length of the CDR3 is 15 residues. Germline CDR1 is SGDLS and CDR2 is YYNGEE. The DNA of the CDR3 is TGTGCCAGCAGCGTAGCTGGGACTAGCGGGGACGAGCAGTACTTC. Translation gives CASSVAGTSGDEQYF. The variable domain in full, with the rest retrieved from reference TRBV9 and TRBJ2-7, is DSGVTQTPKHLITATGQRVTLRCSPRSGDLSVYWYQQSLDQGLQFLIQYYNGEERAKGNILERFSAQQFPDLHSELNLSSLELGDSALYFCASSVAGTSGDEQYFGPGTRLTVT.

The chain links TRBV7-2 to TRBJ1-2; possibly TRBD1 for D (6 bases). V was clipped by 0 bases and J by 4 bases, with 21 bases between them. Germline V lookup: CDR1 SGHTA, CDR2 FQGNSA. The CDR3 length is 18 residues. This CDR3 reads CASSLAIDVATGRYGYTF. The CDR3 DNA is TGTGCCAGCAGCTTAGCGATAGATGTAGCGACAGGACGCTATGGCTACACCTTC.

The chain recombines TRBV29-1 with TRBJ2-3, with 7 bases aligning to TRBD1. With 8 bases clipped from V and 2 bases from J, the junction kept 7 bases outside the gene matches. Germline CDR1 and CDR2: SQVTM and ANQGSEA. The CDR3 contains 13 residues. CDR3 nucleotides: TGCAGCTTTCACAGGGGATTCACAGATACGCAGTATTTT. Its protein is CSFHRGFTDTQYF.

The V gene is TRBV4-2, the J gene TRBJ2-1; tentatively, D is TRBD1 or TRBD2 (5 bases each). Germline assignment: CDR1 LGHNA and CDR2 YNFKEQ. The germline V and J ends were trimmed by 4 bases and 9 bases, with 16 bases remaining between them. The length of the CDR3 is 14 residues. The CDR3 sequence is CASSLGRARGEQFF. The CDR3, as DNA: TGTGCCAGCAGCCTGGGACGGGCCCGGGGTGAGCAGTTCTTC.

This clonotype appeared once. V is TRBV2 and J is TRBJ1-6; a weak D match, TRBD1 (6 bases). V lost 3 bases to trimming and J lost 10 bases, with 25 bases between them. In germline, CDR1 is SNHLY, CDR2 FYNNEI. The CDR3 contains 18 residues. CDR3 bases: TGTGCCAGCAGTGATGACCTCTCCAGAGGCAGGGGCGCGTCACCCCTCCACTTT. Encoded protein: CASSDDLSRGRGASPLHF.

There are a few counts of this clonotype. V usage is TRBV27 and J usage is TRBJ2-4; D is unclear. This CDR3 contains 10 residues. Trimming took 5 bases from V and 5 from J, leaving 1 base between them. Germline V gene lookup returns CDR1 MNHEY and CDR2 SMNVEV (reference sequence). The CDR3 here is CASSQNIQYF. The CDR3 nucleotides read TGTGCCAGCAGTCAAAACATTCAGTACTTC.

The sample holds a few counts of this clonotype. The chain joins TRBV20-1 to TRBJ2-5; 10 bases agree with TRBD2. Germline CDR1 DFQATT, CDR2 SNEGSKA (reference sequence). The CDR3 loop spans 16 amino acids. The V gene end was trimmed by 4 bases and the J gene end by 5 bases; junction bases not matched to a gene: 13. The CDR3 loop is CSAMLAGEAFGETQYF. The CDR3, as DNA: TGCAGTGCTATGCTAGCGGGAGAGGCGTTCGGGGAGACCCAGTACTTC.

The CDR3 coding sequence is TGTGCCAGCAGCCCAGAGTGGAGCCCCAGACTCTACGAGCAGTACTTC. Translating gives CASSPEWSPRLYEQYF. The chain has TRBV7-8 and TRBJ2-5; unclear D gene. The J call may be incorrect, as the DNA end agrees better with TRBJ2-7. The CDR3 length is 16 residues. CDR1 and CDR2 from the germline V gene are SGHVS and FQNEAQ.

The chain couples TRBV7-2 to TRBJ1-6; possible D gene TRBD1, 6 bases. The CDR3 has 14 amino acids. Germline V gene data show CDR1 as SGHTA and CDR2 as FQGNSA. V was clipped by 7 bases and J by 9 bases, with 16 bases between them. The CDR3: CASTVNRDGSPLHF. DNA of the CDR3: TGTGCCAGCACTGTTAACAGGGATGGTTCACCCCTCCACTTT.